The present T cell receptor beta chain was sequenced within a study of low-dose radiotherapy and immunotherapy resistance in tumors. Overall study: The study delivered 0.5 Gy per fraction every 2 weeks to Cohort 1, totaling 6.5 Gy.

First-strand cDNA used TRAV- and TRBV-specific primers, covering alpha and beta chains. TCR amplification used 20 PCR cycles, a constant-region primer and a V-primer adapter. TCRdb fed the reads into MiXCR, producing one record per CDR3 protein. This sample yields under 40,000 distinct CDR3 sequences, of which about 53% are seen a single time; roughly 5.8% belongs to the top ten. Per germline, CDR1 MNHGY and CDR2 SAAAGT. The CDR3 loop spans 12 amino acids. The germline V and J ends were trimmed by 7 bases and 8 bases, with 14 bases remaining between them. Noted time point: after trial treatment. Treatment meaning: LDRT plus nivolumab, ipilimumab, low-dose cyclophosphamide and aspirin (RACIN trial).

The sample consisted of PBMCs, taken after low-dose radiotherapy plus immunotherapy. This TCR derives from a male donor with gallbladder cancer. The V gene is TRBV6-8, the J gene TRBJ1-1; D remains ambiguous. The CDR3 nucleotides are TGTGCCAGCACCAACCAGGCGGAAGAAGCTTTCTTT. This translates into CASTNQAEEAFF.